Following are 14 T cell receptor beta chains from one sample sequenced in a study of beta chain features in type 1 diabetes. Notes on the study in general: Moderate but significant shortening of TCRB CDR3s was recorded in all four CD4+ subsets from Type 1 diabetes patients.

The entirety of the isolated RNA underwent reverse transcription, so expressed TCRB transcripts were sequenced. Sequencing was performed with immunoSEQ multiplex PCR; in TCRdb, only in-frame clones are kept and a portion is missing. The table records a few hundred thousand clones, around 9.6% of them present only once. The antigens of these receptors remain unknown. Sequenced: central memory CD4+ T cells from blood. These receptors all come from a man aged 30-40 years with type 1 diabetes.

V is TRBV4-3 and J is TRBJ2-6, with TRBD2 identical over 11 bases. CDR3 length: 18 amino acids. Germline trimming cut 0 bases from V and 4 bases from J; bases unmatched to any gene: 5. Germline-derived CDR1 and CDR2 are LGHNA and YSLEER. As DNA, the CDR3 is TGCGCCAGCAGCCAAGACTTAGCGGGAGGGCCCGGGGCCAACGTCCTGACTTTC. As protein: CASSQDLAGGPGANVLTF.

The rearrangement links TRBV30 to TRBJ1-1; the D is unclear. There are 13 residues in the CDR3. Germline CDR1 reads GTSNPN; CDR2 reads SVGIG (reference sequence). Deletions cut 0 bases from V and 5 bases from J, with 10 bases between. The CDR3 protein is CAWSVQEDTEAFF. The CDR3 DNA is TGTGCCTGGAGTGTACAAGAGGATACTGAAGCTTTCTTT. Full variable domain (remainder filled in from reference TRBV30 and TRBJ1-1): SQTIHQWPATLVQPVGSPLSLECTVEGTSNPNLYWYRQAAGRGLQLLFYSVGIGQISSEVPQNLSASRPQDRQFILSSKKLLLSDSGFYLCAWSVQEDTEAFFGQGTRLTVV.

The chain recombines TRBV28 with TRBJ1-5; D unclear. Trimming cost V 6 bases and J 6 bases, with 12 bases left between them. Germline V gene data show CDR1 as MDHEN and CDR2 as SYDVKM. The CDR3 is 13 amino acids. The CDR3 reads CASRQGWGQPQHF. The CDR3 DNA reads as TGTGCCAGCAGGCAAGGGTGGGGTCAGCCCCAGCATTTT.

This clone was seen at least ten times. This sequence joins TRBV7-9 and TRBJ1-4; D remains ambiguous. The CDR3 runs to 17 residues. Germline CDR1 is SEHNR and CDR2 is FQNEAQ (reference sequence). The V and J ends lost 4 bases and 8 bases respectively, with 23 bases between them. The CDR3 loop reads CASSSNRQAAIIEKLFF. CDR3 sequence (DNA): TGTGCCAGCAGCTCCAACCGGCAGGCAGCCATTATCGAAAAACTGTTTTTT.

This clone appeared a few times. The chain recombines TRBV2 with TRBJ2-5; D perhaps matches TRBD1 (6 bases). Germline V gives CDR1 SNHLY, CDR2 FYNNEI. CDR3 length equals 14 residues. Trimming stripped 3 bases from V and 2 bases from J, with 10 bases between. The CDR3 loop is CASSDRTVQETQYF. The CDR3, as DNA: TGTGCCAGCAGTGACAGGACAGTTCAAGAGACCCAGTACTTC.

The CDR3 region has the DNA TGCGCCAGCAGCTTGGGACTAGCGGGAGTTAACAATGAGCAGTTCTTC. Translated: CASSLGLAGVNNEQFF. This rearrangement joins TRBV5-1 to TRBJ2-1, with 12 bases that match TRBD2. The CDR3 covers 16 residues. The V gene's germline CDR1 is SGHRS and CDR2 YFSETQ. V shed 0 bases and J 5 bases; nucleotides not matched to a gene: 3.

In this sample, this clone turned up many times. CDR3 residues: CAITGTGTYYGYTF. The CDR3 DNA reads as TGTGCCATCACGGGCACCGGGACCTACTATGGCTACACCTTC. The chain has TRBV10-3 and TRBJ1-2; tentatively, D is TRBD1 (5 bases). Germline CDR1 reads ENHRY; CDR2 reads SYGVKD. The CDR3 contains 14 residues. Between the trimmed V and J ends, which lost 7 bases and 3 bases, there was a span of 15 bases.

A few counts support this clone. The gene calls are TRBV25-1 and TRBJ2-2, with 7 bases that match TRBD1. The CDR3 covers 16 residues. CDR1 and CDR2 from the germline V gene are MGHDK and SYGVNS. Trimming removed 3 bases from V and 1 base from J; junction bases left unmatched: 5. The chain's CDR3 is CASSEPGQMNTGELFF. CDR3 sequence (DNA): TGTGCCAGCAGTGAGCCGGGACAGATGAACACCGGGGAGCTGTTTTTT.

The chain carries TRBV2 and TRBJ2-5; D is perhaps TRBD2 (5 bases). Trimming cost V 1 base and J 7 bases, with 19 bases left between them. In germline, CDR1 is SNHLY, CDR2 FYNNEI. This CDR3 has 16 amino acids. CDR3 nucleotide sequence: TGTGCCAGCAGTGAAGAGGGCGCGGGCCTGGCCGGGACCCAGTACTTC. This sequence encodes CASSEEGAGLAGTQYF.

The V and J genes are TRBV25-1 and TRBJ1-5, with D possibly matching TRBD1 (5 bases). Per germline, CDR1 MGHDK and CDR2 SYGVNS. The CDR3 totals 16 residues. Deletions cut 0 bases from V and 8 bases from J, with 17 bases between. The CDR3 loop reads CASSEYGAGPFEPQHF. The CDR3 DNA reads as TGTGCCAGCAGTGAATATGGGGCAGGGCCGTTTGAGCCCCAGCATTTT.

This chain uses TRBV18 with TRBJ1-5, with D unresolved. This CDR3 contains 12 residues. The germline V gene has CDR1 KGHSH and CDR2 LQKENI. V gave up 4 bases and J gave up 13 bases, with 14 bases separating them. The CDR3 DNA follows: TGTGCCAGCTCACGGGGTTCCGAGGGACAGCATTTT. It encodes CASSRGSEGQHF.

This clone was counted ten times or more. CDR3 nucleotides: TGTGCCAGCAACGAGGCAAGAGAGACCCAGTACTTC. This codes for CASNEARETQYF. The gene calls are TRBV28 and TRBJ2-5; D unclear. Between the trimmed V and J ends, which lost 7 bases and 4 bases, there was a span of 10 bases. CDR3 length equals 12 residues. CDR1 and CDR2 (germline): MDHEN, SYDVKM.

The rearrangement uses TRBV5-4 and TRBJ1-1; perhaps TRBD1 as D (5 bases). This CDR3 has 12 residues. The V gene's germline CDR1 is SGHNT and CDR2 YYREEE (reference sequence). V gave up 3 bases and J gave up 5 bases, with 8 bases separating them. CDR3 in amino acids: CASSSRGTEAFF. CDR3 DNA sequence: TGTGCCAGCAGCTCCCGGGGGACTGAAGCTTTCTTT.

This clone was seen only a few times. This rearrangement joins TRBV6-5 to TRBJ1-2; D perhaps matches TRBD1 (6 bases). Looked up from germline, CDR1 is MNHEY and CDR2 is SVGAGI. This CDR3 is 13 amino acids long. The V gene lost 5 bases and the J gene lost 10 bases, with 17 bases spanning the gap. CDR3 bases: TGTGCCAGCAGTCAACCGGGACAATCGACCTACACCTTC. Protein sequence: CASSQPGQSTYTF.